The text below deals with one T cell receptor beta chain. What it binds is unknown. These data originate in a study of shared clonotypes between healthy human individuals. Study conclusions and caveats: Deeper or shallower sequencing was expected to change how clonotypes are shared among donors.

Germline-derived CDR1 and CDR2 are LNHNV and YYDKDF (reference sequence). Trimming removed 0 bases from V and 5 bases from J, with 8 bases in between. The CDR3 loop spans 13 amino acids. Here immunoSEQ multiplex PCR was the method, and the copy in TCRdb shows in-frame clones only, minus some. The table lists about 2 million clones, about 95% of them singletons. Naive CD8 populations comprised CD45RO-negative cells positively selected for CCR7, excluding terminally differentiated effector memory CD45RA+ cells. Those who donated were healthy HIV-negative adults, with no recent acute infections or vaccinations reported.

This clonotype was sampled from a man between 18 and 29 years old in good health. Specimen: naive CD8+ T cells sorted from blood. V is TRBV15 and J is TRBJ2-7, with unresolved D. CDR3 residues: CATSRDARDEQYF. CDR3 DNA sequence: TGTGCCACCAGCAGAGATGCGAGAGACGAGCAGTACTTC.